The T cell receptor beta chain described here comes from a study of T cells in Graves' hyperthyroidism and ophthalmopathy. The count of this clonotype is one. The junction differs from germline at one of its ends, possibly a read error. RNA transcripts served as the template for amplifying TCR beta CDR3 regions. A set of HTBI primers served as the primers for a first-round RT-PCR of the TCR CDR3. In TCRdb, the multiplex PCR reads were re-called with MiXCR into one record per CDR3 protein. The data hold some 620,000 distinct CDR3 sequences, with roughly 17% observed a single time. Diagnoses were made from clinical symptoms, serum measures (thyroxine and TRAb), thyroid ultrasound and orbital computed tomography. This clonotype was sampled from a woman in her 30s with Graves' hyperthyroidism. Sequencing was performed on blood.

As DNA, the CDR3 is TGTGCCAGCAGGGGGGCCGCGTTGCTCTTC. Amino acids: CASRGAALLF. The chain has TRBV28 and TRBJ2-1; TRBD1 is a possible D gene (6 bases). CDR1 and CDR2 (germline): MDHEN, SYDVKM. This CDR3 comprises 10 residues.